This entry lists 7 T cell receptor beta chains sequenced from one sample in a study of blood T cell repertoires in COVID-19. Only in-frame clones appear in the TCRdb table, and some are missing; sequencing was by immunoSEQ multiplex PCR. The profile shows 150,000 to 200,000 clones, approximately 85% of them singletons. The source material was peripheral blood. These receptors were collected from a man aged 55 to 70 with acute or convalescent COVID-19.

V gene TRBV6-6 combines with J gene TRBJ1-2; D call uncertain. This CDR3 region has 14 residues. Between the trimmed V and J ends, which lost 6 bases and 1 base, there was a span of 12 bases. The germline gives CDR1 MNHNY, CDR2 SVGAGI (reference sequence). The CDR3 region is CASSPANYNYGYTF. In DNA, the CDR3 is TGTGCCAGCAGCCCGGCCAACTATAACTATGGCTACACCTTC.

V gene TRBV19 combines with J gene TRBJ1-6, with a tentative D call TRBD1 (5 bases). The germline CDR1 and CDR2 sequences are LNHDA and SQIVND (reference sequence). V was shortened by 1 base and J by 8 bases, with 9 bases between the two germline ends. CDR3 length equals 14 residues. This CDR3 is CASSIGDSYSPLHF. CDR3 bases: TGTGCCAGTAGTATAGGGGACTCGTATTCACCCCTCCACTTT.

This sequence joins TRBV5-1 and TRBJ2-1; TRBD2 agrees at 11 bases. CDR1 is SGHRS and CDR2 is YFSETQ in the germline V gene. Trimming removed 3 bases from V and 10 bases from J; junction bases left unmatched: 9. The CDR3 is 15 residues long. This CDR3 is CASSSGTSGGREQFF. The DNA for the CDR3 is TGCGCCAGCAGCTCGGGGACTAGCGGAGGTCGGGAGCAGTTCTTC.

The chain recombines TRBV5-6 with TRBJ2-1; 13 bases are a match to TRBD2. The V segment lost 4 bases and the J segment 3 bases; nucleotides outside the gene matches: 1. The germline V gene has CDR1 SGHDT and CDR2 YYEEEE. CDR3 length: 15 residues. Here the CDR3 DNA reads TGTGCCAGCAGCCGGACTAGCGGGGGCTACAATGAGCAGTTCTTC. Translating gives CASSRTSGGYNEQFF.

The V and J genes are TRBV9 and TRBJ1-3; 7 bases agree with TRBD1. The CDR3 length is 15 residues. V gave up 3 bases and J gave up 4 bases; unmatched junction bases: 7. Germline-derived CDR1 and CDR2 are SGDLS and YYNGEE. This CDR3 is CASSADQGDGNTIYF. As DNA, the CDR3 is TGTGCCAGCAGCGCCGACCAGGGGGACGGAAACACCATATATTTT.

The chain employs TRBV11-2 and TRBJ2-1; D gene ambiguous. There are 13 residues in the CDR3. Trimming removed 4 bases at V and 10 bases at J, with 14 bases between. CDR1 and CDR2 from the germline V gene are SGHAT and FQNNGV. CDR3 coding DNA: TGTGCCAGCAGCTCCCCGGCTAGTTGGGAGCAGTTCTTC. Encoded protein: CASSSPASWEQFF. The variable domain in full, with the rest retrieved from reference TRBV11-2 and TRBJ2-1, is EAGVAQSPRYKIIEKRQSVAFWCNPISGHATLYWYQQILGQGPKLLIQFQNNGVVDDSQLPKDRFSAERLKGVDSTLKIQPAKLEDSAVYLCASSSPASWEQFFGPGTRLTVL.

The V and J genes are TRBV7-8 and TRBJ1-5; D ambiguous. CDR3 length: 16 residues. Per germline, CDR1 SGHVS and CDR2 FQNEAQ. V gave up 1 base and J gave up 4 bases, with 14 bases separating them. This chain's CDR3 is CASSLDFLGGNQPQHF. CDR3 DNA sequence: TGTGCCAGCAGCTTAGATTTCCTGGGCGGGAATCAGCCCCAGCATTTT.